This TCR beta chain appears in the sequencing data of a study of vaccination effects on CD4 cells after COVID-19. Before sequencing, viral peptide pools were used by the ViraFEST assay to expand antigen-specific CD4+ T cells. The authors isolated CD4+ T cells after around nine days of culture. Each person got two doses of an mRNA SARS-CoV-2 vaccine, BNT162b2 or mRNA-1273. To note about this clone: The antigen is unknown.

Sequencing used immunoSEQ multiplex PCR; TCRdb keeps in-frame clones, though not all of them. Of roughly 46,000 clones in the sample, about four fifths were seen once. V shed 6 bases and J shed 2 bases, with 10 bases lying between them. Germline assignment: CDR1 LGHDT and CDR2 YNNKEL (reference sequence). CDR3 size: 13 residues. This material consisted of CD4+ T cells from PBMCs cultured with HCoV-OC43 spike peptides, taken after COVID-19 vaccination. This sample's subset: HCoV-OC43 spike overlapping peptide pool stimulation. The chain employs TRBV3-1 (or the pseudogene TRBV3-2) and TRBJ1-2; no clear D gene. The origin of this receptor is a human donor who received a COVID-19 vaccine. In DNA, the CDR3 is TGTGCCAGCAGTGAGTCGCCCAACTATGGCTACACCTTC. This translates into CASSESPNYGYTF.